These T cell receptor beta chains were read from a single sample in a study of blood T cell repertoires in COVID-19. Sequenced by immunoSEQ multiplex PCR; TCRdb stores in-frame clones only, minus some. The table has about 140,000 clones, 65% to 80% seen once. Material for sequencing was peripheral blood. These receptors all stem from a man older than 75 with acute or convalescent COVID-19. The CDR3 runs from the conserved cysteine through the conserved F or W. D genes are given only for firm matches. For some rows the clone size is stated as once, few or many, or as a class when expanded; others skip it.

-	TRBJ2-7	-	TRBV6-6	TGTGCCAGCAGTATAACCTACGAGCAGTACTTC	CASSITYEQYF
TRBD1	TRBJ1-2	-	TRBV2	TGTGCCAGCAGTTTCGGACAGGGTAACTATGGCTACACCTTC	CASSFGQGNYGYTF
-	TRBJ2-2	few	TRBV2	TGTGCCAGCACGGGAGAGAACACCGGGGAGCTGTTTTTT	CASTGENTGELFF
-	TRBJ1-6	few	TRBV5-1	TGCGCCAGCAGCGGAAACAGTAATTCACCCCTCCACTTT	CASSGNSNSPLHF
TRBD2	TRBJ2-2	once	TRBV19	TGTGCCAGTAGTATTCTTTTTTTAGGACTAGCGGGGGACAACACCGGGGAGCTGTTTTTT	CASSILFLGLAGDNTGELFF
-	TRBJ1-2	-	TRBV7-9	TGTGCCAGCAGCTTAGTGGCAGGGCCGGGCTACACCTTC	CASSLVAGPGYTF
TRBD1	TRBJ2-5	few	TRBV6-5	TGTGCCAGCAGCGGACAGGCAGAAGAGACCCAGTACTTC	CASSGQAEETQYF
-	TRBJ2-7	-	TRBV30	TGTGCCTGGTGGGGACAACCGTACTACGAGCAGTACTTC	CAWWGQPYYEQYF
-	TRBJ2-1	-	TRBV12-3/TRBV12-4	TGTGCCAGCCTTCAAAGCAACAATGAGCAGTTCTTC	CASLQSNNEQFF
TRBD1	TRBJ2-6	-	TRBV13	TGTGCCAGCAGCTACCGGGACAGGGACCCCGGGGCCAACGTCCTGACTTTC	CASSYRDRDPGANVLTF
-	TRBJ2-1	-	TRBV4-3	TGCGCCAGCAGCCAAGTATGGCTTCACTACAATGAGCAGTTCTTC	CASSQVWLHYNEQFF
-	TRBJ1-5	many	TRBV7-9	TGTGCCAGCAGCTTAGGGGAGGTCGGCAATCAGCCCCAGCATTTT	CASSLGEVGNQPQHF
TRBD1	TRBJ2-5	-	TRBV29-1	TGCAGCGCCTGGGACAGGGGGCTTGAAGAGACCCAGTACTTC	CSAWDRGLEETQYF
TRBD1	TRBJ1-1	-	TRBV4-3	TGCGCCAGCAGCCAAGATGCAGGGGGCTACACTGAAGCTTTCTTT	CASSQDAGGYTEAFF
TRBD2	TRBJ2-3	-	TRBV11-2	TGTGCCAGCAGCCAGACTAGCGGGGGCGGAGATACGCAGTATTTT	CASSQTSGGGDTQYF
TRBD1	TRBJ1-4	-	TRBV7-9	TGTGCCAGCAACAGGGTTGAACAGGGGGGTATTAATGAAAAACTGTTTTTT	CASNRVEQGGINEKLFF
-	TRBJ1-4	-	TRBV6-5	TGTGCCAGCAGGATCACCGGGGGAAGCGGTGAAAAACTGTTTTTT	CASRITGGSGEKLFF
-	TRBJ1-1	-	TRBV7-8	TGTGCCAGCAGCTTAGGTATCTCTGAAGCTTTCTTT	CASSLGISEAFF
-	TRBJ1-2	-	TRBV5-8	TGTGCCAGCAGCTTGCGGACAGAAAACTATGGCTACACCTTC	CASSLRTENYGYTF
TRBD1	TRBJ2-5	once	TRBV5-1	TGCGCCAGCAGCTTAGGGGTAACAGGGGGCCAAGAGACCCAGTACTTC	CASSLGVTGGQETQYF
-	TRBJ2-5	-	TRBV27	TGTGCCAGCAGGCCCCTCCTGCGGGAGACCCAGTACTTC	CASRPLLRETQYF